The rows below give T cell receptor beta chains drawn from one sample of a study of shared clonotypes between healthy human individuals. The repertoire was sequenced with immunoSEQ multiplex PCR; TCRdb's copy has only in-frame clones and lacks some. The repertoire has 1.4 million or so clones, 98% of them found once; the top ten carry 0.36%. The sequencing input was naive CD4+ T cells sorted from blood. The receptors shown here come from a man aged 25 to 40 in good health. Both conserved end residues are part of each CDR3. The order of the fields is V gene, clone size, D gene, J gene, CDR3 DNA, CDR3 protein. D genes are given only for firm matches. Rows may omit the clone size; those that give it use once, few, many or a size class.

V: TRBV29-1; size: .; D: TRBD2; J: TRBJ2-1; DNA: TGCAGCGTACAAACCCGGGGAGGGCGGAATGAGCAGTTCTTC; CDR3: CSVQTRGGRNEQFF
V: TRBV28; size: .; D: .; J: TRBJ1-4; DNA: TGTGCCAGCATCTCACGTGAAAAACTGTTTTTT; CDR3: CASISREKLFF
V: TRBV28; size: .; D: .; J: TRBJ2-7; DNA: TGTGCCAGCTCGGGGGACGAGCAGTACTTC; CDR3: CASSGDEQYF
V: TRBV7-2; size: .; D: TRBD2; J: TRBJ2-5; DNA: TGTGCCAGCACCCACGAAGAGGGTAGCGGGAGGGCGGAGGAGACCCAGTACTTC; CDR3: CASTHEEGSGRAEETQYF
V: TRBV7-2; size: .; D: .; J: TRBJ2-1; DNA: TGTGCCAGCAGCTTTCCTCATAGCTCCTACAATGAGCAGTTCTTC; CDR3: CASSFPHSSYNEQFF
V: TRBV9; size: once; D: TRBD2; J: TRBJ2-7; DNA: TGTGCCAGCAGTAGCGGGAGGACCAACTACGAGCAGTACTTC; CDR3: CASSSGRTNYEQYF
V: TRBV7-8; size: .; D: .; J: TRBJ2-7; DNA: TGTGCCAGCAGCTTATCGTCCTACGAGCAGTACTTC; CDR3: CASSLSSYEQYF
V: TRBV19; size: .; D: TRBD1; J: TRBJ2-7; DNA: TGTGCCAGTAAGGGGACAGGGTCTCCGTACGAGCAGTACTTC; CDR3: CASKGTGSPYEQYF
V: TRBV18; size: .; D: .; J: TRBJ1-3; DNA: TGTGCCAGCTCACCACCTGAGGGGACTCGCTCTGGAAACACCATATATTTT; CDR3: CASSPPEGTRSGNTIYF
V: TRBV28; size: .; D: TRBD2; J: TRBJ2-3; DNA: TGTGCCAGCAGTGAGGGACTAGCCTCAGATACGCAGTATTTT; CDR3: CASSEGLASDTQYF
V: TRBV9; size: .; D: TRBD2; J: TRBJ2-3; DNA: TGTGCCAGCAGCGTTACCACTAGCGGGAGTACAGATACGCAGTATTTT; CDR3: CASSVTTSGSTDTQYF
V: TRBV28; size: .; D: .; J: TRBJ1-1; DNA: TGTGCCAGCAGTCGCCGGAAGAACACTGAAGCTTTCTTT; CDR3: CASSRRKNTEAFF
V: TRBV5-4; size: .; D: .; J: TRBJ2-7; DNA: TGTGCCAGCAGCTTGGCCGCCTCCTACGAGCAGTACTTC; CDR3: CASSLAASYEQYF
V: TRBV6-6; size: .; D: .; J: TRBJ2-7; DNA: TGTGCCAGCAGTTACTCGGTGGGGGACTACGAGCAGTACTTC; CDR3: CASSYSVGDYEQYF
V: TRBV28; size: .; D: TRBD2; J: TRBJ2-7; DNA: TGTGCCAGCAAAGCGGGAGGAAGGAGGGAGCAGTACTTC; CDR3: CASKAGGRREQYF
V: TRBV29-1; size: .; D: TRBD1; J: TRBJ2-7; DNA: TGCAGCGTTCAGAGGGGGCGCGAGCAGTACTTC; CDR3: CSVQRGREQYF
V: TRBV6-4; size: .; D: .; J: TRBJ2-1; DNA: TGTGCCAGCAGAACTGACAGGAGCTCCTACAATGAGCAGTTCTTC; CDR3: CASRTDRSSYNEQFF
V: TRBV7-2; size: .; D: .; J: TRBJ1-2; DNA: TGTGCCAGCAGCCCTTACCGGGGCAGGGACGGCTACACCTTC; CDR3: CASSPYRGRDGYTF
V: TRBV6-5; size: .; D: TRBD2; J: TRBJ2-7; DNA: TGTGCCAGCAGTTACTTCACTAGCGGGAGGGGAGAGCAGTACTTC; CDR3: CASSYFTSGRGEQYF
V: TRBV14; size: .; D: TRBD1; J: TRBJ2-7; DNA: TGTGCCAGCAGCCACCTTCGGACAGGGAATACGGACGAGCAGTACTTC; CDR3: CASSHLRTGNTDEQYF
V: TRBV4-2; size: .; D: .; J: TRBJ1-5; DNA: TGTGCCAGCAGCCTCAACCCTGGAGCCGTGAACCATCAGCCCCAGCATTTT; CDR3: CASSLNPGAVNHQPQHF
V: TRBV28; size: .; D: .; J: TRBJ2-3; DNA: TGTGCCAGCAGCCGAGGAGGGGGAGATACGCAGTATTTT; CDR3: CASSRGGGDTQYF
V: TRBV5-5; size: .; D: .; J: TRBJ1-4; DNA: TGTGCCAGCAGCCGAACCTCTTTGATCGGTGAAAAACTGTTTTTT; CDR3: CASSRTSLIGEKLFF
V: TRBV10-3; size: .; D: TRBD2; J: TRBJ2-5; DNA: TGTGCCATCAGGATAGCGGGAGACGAAGAGACCCAGTACTTC; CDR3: CAIRIAGDEETQYF
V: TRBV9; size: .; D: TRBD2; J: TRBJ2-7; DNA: TGTGCCAGCAGCGTAGGTCGGGAGGGGAGCTACGAGCAGTACTTC; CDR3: CASSVGREGSYEQYF